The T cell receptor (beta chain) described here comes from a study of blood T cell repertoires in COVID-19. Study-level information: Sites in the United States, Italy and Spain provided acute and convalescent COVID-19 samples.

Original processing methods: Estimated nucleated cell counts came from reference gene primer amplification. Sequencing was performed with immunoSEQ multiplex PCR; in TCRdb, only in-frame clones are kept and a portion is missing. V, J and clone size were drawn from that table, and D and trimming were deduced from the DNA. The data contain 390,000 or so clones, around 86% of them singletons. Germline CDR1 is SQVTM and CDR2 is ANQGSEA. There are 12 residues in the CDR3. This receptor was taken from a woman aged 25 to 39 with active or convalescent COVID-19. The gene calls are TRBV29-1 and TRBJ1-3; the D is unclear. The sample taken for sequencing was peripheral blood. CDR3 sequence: CMAVGSGNTIYF. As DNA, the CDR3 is TGCATGGCGGTGGGCTCTGGAAACACCATATATTTT.